Below, 21 T cell receptor beta chains from the same sample are listed, as sequenced in a study of human T cells and chemical hapten exposure (dated by TCRdb to the early 2020s). In the paper's terms, the time point label means: patch test 1, 2 weeks after DPC sensitization. The sample's treatment or condition label, in plain terms: therapeutic diphenylcyclopropenone sensitization with weekly scalp DPC. Library preparation used RACE. Sequenced on a NextSeq 500. TCRdb's own reprocessing of the public reads used fastp at Q25 and MiXCR and kept productive beta chains. All rows with the same CDR3 protein become a single entry with the most common DNA and genes. The sample table records 350,000 or so distinct CDR3 sequences; under 8% of these occur just once. The ten largest clones represent approximately 8% of the sample. Sample: whole blood, taken in connection with sensitization to the hapten diphenylcyclopropenone (DPC). The receptor set was obtained from a woman aged 18-35 years with alopecia areata. Some clones in this sample may be carry-over from other donors' samples.

This clonotype was recorded a few times. This chain uses TRBV4-1 with TRBJ1-3, with TRBD1 as a possible D gene (5 bases). Germline loops: CDR1 MGHRA, CDR2 YSYEKL. V gave up 3 bases and J gave up 0 bases, with 24 bases separating them. The CDR3 runs to 20 residues. CDR3 in DNA: TGCGCCAGCAGCCACATCCTCTCCAGTTCGGGCAGGGTCTCTGGAAACACCATATATTTT. It yields the protein CASSHILSSSGRVSGNTIYF.

J is TRBJ2-3 and V is TRBV6-2 or TRBV6-3; possible D gene TRBD2, 5 bases. The CDR3 extends over 13 amino acids. Germline V gene lookup returns CDR1 MNHEY and CDR2 SVGEGT. The V end lost 7 bases, the J end lost 0 bases, and 8 bases lay between the germline ends. CDR3 sequence reads: CASKWTSTDTQYF. The DNA for the CDR3 is TGTGCCAGCAAATGGACTAGCACAGATACGCAGTATTTT.

This clonotype was observed a few times. The V and J genes are TRBV11-3 and TRBJ2-3, with a tentative D call TRBD2 (7 bases). The length of the CDR3 is 17 residues. CDR1 SGHNT and CDR2 YENEEA come from the germline V gene. The V end was cut by 3 bases, the J end by 1 base, with 17 bases between. CDR3 sequence reads: CASSFAMRGPGTDTQYF. Written as DNA, the CDR3 is TGTGCCAGCAGCTTCGCGATGCGGGGGCCGGGCACAGATACGCAGTATTTT.

This clonotype was counted between two and nine times. V is TRBV20-1 and J is TRBJ1-1; D perhaps matches TRBD1 (6 bases). Germline V gene data show CDR1 as DFQATT and CDR2 as SNEGSKA (reference sequence). Trimming removed 5 bases at V and 5 bases at J, with 18 bases between. The CDR3 contains 14 residues. CDR3 coding DNA: TGCAGTGCTCCCCGATTAAGGGGGGCAACTGAAGCTTTCTTT. This translates into CSAPRLRGATEAFF.

This chain links TRBV9 with TRBJ1-2; D gene uncertain. Germline V gene lookup returns CDR1 SGDLS and CDR2 YYNGEE. The CDR3 length is 13 residues. With 0 bases removed from V and 7 bases from J, the gap between germline ends came to 10 bases. This CDR3 is CASSVGNQVGYTF. The CDR3 nucleotides are TGTGCCAGCAGCGTAGGGAATCAGGTTGGCTACACCTTC.

This clonotype showed up just a few times. The chain combines TRBV7-2 with TRBJ1-5; D unresolved. There are 14 residues in the CDR3. Germline V lookup: CDR1 SGHTA, CDR2 FQGNSA. Trimming cost V 1 base and J 2 bases, with 6 bases left between them. CDR3 DNA: TGTGCCAGCAGCTTAGGAACCCGCAATCAGCCCCAGCATTTT. Translating gives CASSLGTRNQPQHF. The whole variable domain, filled in from reference TRBV7-2 and TRBJ1-5, reads GAGVSQSPSNKVTEKGKDVELRCDPISGHTALYWYRQSLGQGLEFLIYFQGNSAPDKSGLPSDRFSAERTGGSVSTLTIQRTQQEDSAVYLCASSLGTRNQPQHFGDGTRLSIL.

Comment on this clonotype: A much larger clone differs by one base, so this may be a read error. The chain carries TRBV6-5 and TRBJ2-5; TRBD1 aligns across 7 bases. This CDR3 is built from 14 residues. Per the germline V gene, CDR1 is MNHEY and CDR2 is SVGAGI. The CDR3 bases are TGTGACAGCAGTACAAACAGGGGAACAGAGACCCAGTACTTC. Its translation: CDSSTNRGTETQYF.

The J gene is TRBJ1-3, the V gene TRBV12-3 or TRBV12-4, with 7 nucleotides matching TRBD1. This CDR3 comprises 14 residues. V gave up 5 bases and J gave up 0 bases; unmatched junction bases: 1. CDR3 amino acids: CASSTGDSGNTIYF. DNA for the CDR3: TGTGCCAGCAGTACAGGGGACTCTGGAAACACCATATATTTT.

This clonotype was observed a few times. V and J are TRBV13 and TRBJ2-3; 7 bases fit TRBD2. The CDR3 is 16 amino acids. Germline lookup yields CDR1 PRHDT and CDR2 FYEKMQ (reference sequence). The DNA of the CDR3 is TGTGCGAGTATACTGCGGGAGTCGGGGGACACAGATACGCAGTATTTT. Encoded protein: CASILRESGDTDTQYF.

This clonotype was seen only a few times. The chain employs TRBV6-5 and TRBJ1-1, with D hard to call. Germline CDR1 is MNHEY and CDR2 is SVGAGI. V gave up 0 bases and J gave up 0 bases, with 8 bases separating them. The CDR3 runs 15 residues. CDR3 in amino acids: CASSYSKVMNTEAFF. CDR3 in DNA: TGTGCCAGCAGTTACTCGAAGGTCATGAACACTGAAGCTTTCTTT.

V is TRBV27 and J is TRBJ2-7; TRBD1 matches 8 bases. The CDR3 contains 16 residues. Germline V CDR1 and CDR2: MNHEY, SMNVEV (reference sequence). The V segment lost 5 bases and the J segment 1 base; nucleotides outside the gene matches: 10. Here the CDR3 DNA reads TGTGCCAGCAGTCGGGCTCCCTGGACAGGGTCCTACGAGCAGTACTTC. Translation: CASSRAPWTGSYEQYF.

This chain connects TRBV14 to TRBJ2-4, with D uncertain. Germline CDR1 is SGHDN and CDR2 is FVKESK. The CDR3 is made up of 12 amino acids. V was cut by 1 base and J by 7 bases, with 5 bases left in between. The CDR3 loop reads CASSQVGNIQYF. CDR3 sequence (DNA): TGTGCCAGCAGCCAAGTAGGCAACATTCAGTACTTC.

This clonotype showed up many times. J is TRBJ2-7 and V is TRBV7-2; unclear D gene. V lost 1 base, J lost 3 bases, and 7 bases lay in between. The CDR3 is made up of 13 amino acids. Germline lookup yields CDR1 SGHTA and CDR2 FQGNSA. The CDR3 here is CASSLDSGYEQYF. The CDR3 nucleotides read TGTGCCAGCAGCTTAGATTCCGGCTACGAGCAGTACTTC.

This clonotype has ten or more counts. The V and J genes are TRBV4-3 and TRBJ2-3; D is unresolved. Trimming cost V 0 bases and J 5 bases, with 6 bases left between them. Germline V CDR1 and CDR2: LGHNA, YSLEER. The CDR3 has 13 amino acids. This CDR3 reads CASSQDKLDTQYF. The CDR3, as DNA: TGCGCCAGCAGCCAAGATAAGCTAGATACGCAGTATTTT.

This clonotype was found a few times. The chain employs TRBV11-2 and TRBJ2-5; D is perhaps TRBD1 (6 bases). Trimming cost V 6 bases and J 3 bases, with 11 bases left between them. Germline assignment: CDR1 SGHAT and CDR2 FQNNGV. This CDR3 region has 13 residues. CDR3 in DNA: TGTGCCAGCAGTCCAGGGGTAAAAGAGACCCAGTACTTC. The encoded protein is CASSPGVKETQYF.

The chain is built from TRBV19 and TRBJ2-1; tentatively, D is TRBD1 or TRBD2 (5 bases each). Germline CDR1 reads LNHDA; CDR2 reads SQIVND (reference sequence). CDR3 length: 14 amino acids. Trimming shortened V by 3 bases and J by 4 bases, and 10 bases separated the two germline ends. DNA for the CDR3: TGTGCCAGTAGTATTGGGACCGAGTACAATGAGCAGTTCTTC. Its translation is CASSIGTEYNEQFF.

The chain joins TRBV28 to TRBJ1-1; D is perhaps TRBD1 (5 bases). The V gene's germline CDR1 is MDHEN and CDR2 SYDVKM. V shed 6 bases and J shed 1 base, with 15 bases lying between them. CDR3 size: 15 residues. CDR3 in DNA: TGTGCCAGCAGACCTTTCGACAGAGGGAACACTGAAGCTTTCTTT. Its translation is CASRPFDRGNTEAFF.

The chain joins TRBV12-3 or TRBV12-4 to TRBJ1-6; D uncertain. This CDR3 is 12 amino acids long. V lost 10 bases, J lost 9 bases, and 13 bases lay in between. CDR3 loop: CAIGSEGSPLHF. For the CDR3, the DNA is TGTGCCATCGGATCCGAGGGTTCACCCCTCCACTTT.

This clonotype appeared a few times. V and J are TRBV4-2 and TRBJ2-1; D not certain. The germline V gene has CDR1 LGHNA and CDR2 YNFKEQ. Trimming pared 4 bases from V and 9 bases from J, leaving 16 bases between. The CDR3 is made up of 14 amino acids. CDR3 sequence reads: CASSLDQPVTEQFF. The CDR3 DNA is TGTGCCAGCAGCCTCGATCAGCCAGTTACTGAGCAGTTCTTC.

This clonotype showed up just a few times. The chain uses TRBV4-2 and TRBJ2-1; TRBD1 matches at 8 bases. The CDR3 length is 17 residues. The V segment lost 4 bases and the J segment 4 bases; nucleotides outside the gene matches: 12. Germline values: CDR1 LGHNA, CDR2 YNFKEQ. CDR3 coding DNA: TGTGCCAGCAGCCCTAGCCCGGTCCGGACAGGGTACAATGAGCAGTTCTTC. It encodes CASSPSPVRTGYNEQFF.

There are many counts of this clonotype. The chain carries TRBV4-3 and TRBJ1-1; D is perhaps TRBD1 (6 bases). From germline, CDR1 is LGHNA and CDR2 YSLEER. CDR3 length: 15 amino acids. Trimming left V 1 base short and J 6 bases short, with 15 bases between. This CDR3 is CASSQVAGGGSEAFF. CDR3 bases: TGCGCCAGCAGCCAAGTTGCCGGGGGCGGCTCTGAAGCTTTCTTT.